This entry lists 7 T cell receptor beta chains sequenced from one sample in a study of blood T cells in healthy people across ages. A J-beta primer mix and a sample-barcoded 5' primer were used in a second PCR of roughly 7 to 12 cycles. TCRdb redid the calling of the 5' RACE reads with MiXCR, one entry per CDR3 protein. The table has 700,000 to 850,000 distinct CDR3 sequences, less than 70% seen once. The specimen was blood. These receptors originate from a man older than 75 in good health.

V usage is TRBV29-1 and J usage is TRBJ2-3; D uncertain. Trimming took off 3 bases at V and 0 bases at J, with 7 bases between the two ends. The germline V gene encodes CDR1 SQVTM and CDR2 ANQGSEA. The CDR3 spans 13 residues. The CDR3 spells CSVDGTSTDTQYF. The CDR3 region has the DNA TGCAGCGTTGACGGTACTAGCACAGATACGCAGTATTTT.

CDR3 sequence: CATSDLARGPFYEQYF. CDR3 coding DNA: TGTGCCACCAGTGATTTGGCTAGAGGGCCCTTCTACGAGCAGTACTTC. This chain uses TRBV24-1 with TRBJ2-7; possibly TRBD2 for D (5 bases). Germline V lookup: CDR1 KGHDR, CDR2 SFDVKD. V was cut by 0 bases and J by 3 bases, with 14 bases left in between. This CDR3 comprises 16 residues.

This clonotype turned up a few times. V is TRBV29-1 and J is TRBJ2-4; either TRBD1 or TRBD2 may fit D (5 bases each). V lost 6 bases and J 9 bases, leaving 15 bases between the germline ends. CDR3 size: 12 residues. Per germline, CDR1 SQVTM and CDR2 ANQGSEA. DNA for the CDR3: TGCAGCGTCCCCGGGGCAGGGTTCATTCAGTACTTC. Its translation is CSVPGAGFIQYF.

There are a few counts of this clonotype. The V gene is TRBV5-1, the J gene TRBJ1-4; TRBD1 might be the D (6 bases). This CDR3 comprises 14 residues. The germline V gene encodes CDR1 SGHRS and CDR2 YFSETQ. Trimming stripped 3 bases from V and 7 bases from J, with 13 bases between. Here the CDR3 DNA reads TGCGCCAGCAGCTCCGCGGGGGCCTCTGAAAAACTGTTTTTT. Translating it yields CASSSAGASEKLFF.

The chain carries TRBV6-1 and TRBJ2-3; D uncertain. The CDR3 contains 16 residues. Germline V gene data show CDR1 as MNHNS and CDR2 as SASEGT. The V end lost 2 bases, the J end lost 3 bases, and 15 bases lay between the germline ends. Written as DNA, the CDR3 is TGTGCCAGCAGTGAAAGGTCGACACCTTGGACAGATACGCAGTATTTT. It yields the protein CASSERSTPWTDTQYF.

This chain uses TRBV20-1 with TRBJ1-2; D unresolved. Trimming stripped 7 bases from V and 5 bases from J, with 20 bases between. CDR1 DFQATT and CDR2 SNEGSKA come from the germline V gene (reference sequence). The length of the CDR3 is 14 residues. CDR3 protein: CSVLVTAVEYGYTF. DNA for the CDR3: TGCAGTGTCCTCGTGACCGCCGTCGAATATGGCTACACCTTC.

The chain links TRBV6-5 to TRBJ2-1; D call uncertain. This CDR3 has 14 amino acids. Per germline, CDR1 MNHEY and CDR2 SVGAGI. Trimming removed 6 bases at V and 8 bases at J, with 17 bases between. CDR3 DNA sequence: TGTGCCAGCAGCCTGAGGAAGGGTTTTGATGAGCAGTTCTTC. The encoded protein is CASSLRKGFDEQFF.